The clone carrying this T cell receptor beta chain was recorded only once. These data belong to a study of blood T cell repertoires in COVID-19. Study-level background: The analysed material was cDNA or gDNA that came from T cells, B-cell-depleted T cells, or PBMCs.

Germline CDR1 reads MGHRA; CDR2 reads YSYEKL. The CDR3 runs to 14 residues. V lost 4 bases to trimming and J lost 2 bases; unmatched junction nucleotides: 5. Generated by immunoSEQ multiplex PCR, the TCRdb table keeps only in-frame clones and is missing some. The sample holds approximately 70,000 clones; over 80% are singletons and the top ten take around 20%. Material for sequencing was peripheral blood. The chain uses TRBV4-1 and TRBJ2-7; 7 bases match TRBD1. This clonotype was sampled from a human donor in a cohort sampled during active COVID-19. For the CDR3, the DNA is TGCGCCAGCAGCCCAACCGGGACAGCCTACGAGCAGTACTTC. This encodes CASSPTGTAYEQYF.